A single T cell receptor beta chain is shown here with its context. Its target is not known. These data are taken from a study of PD-L1 blockade in urothelial cancer. The wider study: Patients, treated from about 2014 onward, received atezolizumab 1,200 mg intravenously every 3 weeks.

Sample time point: peripheral blood 6 weeks after treatment start. Sequencing was performed with immunoSEQ multiplex PCR; in TCRdb, only in-frame clones are kept and a portion is missing. The table includes 80,000 to 95,000 clones, around four fifths detected once. Trimming cost V 6 bases and J 2 bases, with 11 bases left between them. CDR1 is MNHEY, CDR2 SVGAGI, per germline. The CDR3 runs 13 residues. Overall study results and limits: Greater 3-week expansion of tumor-associated blood clones was recorded for durable-benefit patients.

The rearrangement joins TRBV6-5 to TRBJ2-7, with D maybe TRBD2 (5 bases). The sequence derives from a man aged 70 or older with urothelial cancer. This material consisted of PBMCs, taken around atezolizumab (anti-PD-L1) treatment. CDR3 coding DNA: TGTGCCAGCAGCCCGCCGGGAACCTACGAGCAGTACTTC. Translated, it gives CASSPPGTYEQYF.